Presented here are 8 T cell receptor beta chains from one specimen sequenced in a study of shared clonotypes between healthy human individuals. The assay was immunoSEQ multiplex PCR, and TCRdb's table has in-frame clones only and misses some. The sample lists 2,100,000 or so clones, nearly 97% occurring once. Sequenced: naive CD4+ T cells sorted from blood. Subset indicated: CD45RA+ positively selected. These receptors all stem from a young man in good health.

V and J are TRBV4-3 and TRBJ2-7; TRBD1 matches 9 bases. The CDR3 covers 15 residues. Germline CDR1 LGHNA, CDR2 YSLEER. V lost 0 bases, J lost 2 bases, and 2 bases stayed unmatched. CDR3 residues: CASSQEGQGPYEQYF. The CDR3 DNA reads as TGCGCCAGCAGCCAAGAGGGACAGGGACCCTACGAGCAGTACTTC.

The genes are TRBV27 and TRBJ1-6; TRBD1 matches at 8 bases. CDR1 MNHEY and CDR2 SMNVEV come from the germline V gene (reference sequence). There are 15 residues in the CDR3. The V and J ends lost 3 bases and 10 bases, in that order; junction bases with no gene match: 8. The CDR3 spells CASSLQGTGGSPLHF. In DNA form, the CDR3 reads TGTGCCAGCAGTTTGCAAGGGACAGGAGGCTCACCCCTCCACTTT.

This CDR3 is CASSPFLSEKLFF. In DNA, the CDR3 is TGTGCCAGCAGCCCCTTCCTGTCAGAAAAACTGTTTTTT. V is TRBV5-4 and J is TRBJ1-4, with D unclear. V shed 4 bases and J shed 8 bases, with 12 bases lying between them. Germline CDR1 SGHNT, CDR2 YYREEE (reference sequence). The CDR3 spans 13 residues.

This chain uses TRBV30 with TRBJ2-7; TRBD2 agrees at 12 bases. Germline V gene data show CDR1 as GTSNPN and CDR2 as SVGIG (reference sequence). The junction had 4 bases not matched to a gene; V was cut back by 2 bases and J by 2 bases. The CDR3 contains 15 residues. The CDR3 DNA follows: TGTGCCTGGAGTTCTCGACTAGCGGGGGCCTACGAGCAGTACTTC. It codes for CAWSSRLAGAYEQYF. The variable domain in full, with the rest retrieved from reference TRBV30 and TRBJ2-7, is SQTIHQWPATLVQPVGSPLSLECTVEGTSNPNLYWYRQAAGRGLQLLFYSVGIGQISSEVPQNLSASRPQDRQFILSSKKLLLSDSGFYLCAWSSRLAGAYEQYFGPGTRLTVT.

The rearrangement links TRBV5-4 to TRBJ2-7; D remains unclear. The CDR3 loop spans 14 amino acids. The V end was cut by 0 bases, the J end by 3 bases, with 10 bases between. Looked up from germline, CDR1 is SGHNT and CDR2 is YYREEE (reference sequence). The CDR3 coding sequence is TGTGCCAGCAGCTTGGGGCTTTCAGTCTACGAGCAGTACTTC. Its protein product is CASSLGLSVYEQYF.

The chain employs TRBV18 and TRBJ2-1; D not certain. Trimming took 0 bases from V and 8 from J, leaving 23 bases between them. Per the germline V gene, CDR1 is KGHSH and CDR2 is LQKENI. This CDR3 spans 18 amino acids. CDR3 loop: CASSPPKAGLGAVYEQFF. In nucleotides, the CDR3 is TGTGCCAGCTCACCACCGAAGGCAGGCCTGGGCGCTGTCTATGAGCAGTTCTTC.

The gene calls are TRBV23-1 and TRBJ1-5; 9 nucleotides agree with TRBD1. TRBV23-1 is labeled an ORF, and its function is uncertain. The J segment lost 1 base and the V segment lost 3 bases, leaving 19 bases of the junction unmatched. This CDR3 region has 21 residues. CDR3 amino acids: CASSHRLRTGDLEWSNQPQHF. CDR3 bases: TGCGCCAGCAGTCACCGTTTAAGGACAGGGGACTTAGAGTGGAGCAATCAGCCCCAGCATTTT.

The chain joins TRBV4-2 to TRBJ1-5; 7 bases line up with TRBD1. Trimming at V came to 4 bases and at J to 3 bases, leaving 6 bases not matched to a gene. CDR3 size: 15 residues. Germline V lookup: CDR1 LGHNA, CDR2 YNFKEQ. In DNA form, the CDR3 reads TGTGCCAGCAGCCGAGGGGGCTCGAACAATCAGCCCCAGCATTTT. Its protein product is CASSRGGSNNQPQHF.